This paragraph covers one T cell receptor (beta chain) sequence. Per the study methods: Counts of nucleated cells, estimated from reference gene primer amplification, were obtained. Profiling relied on immunoSEQ multiplex PCR, and the TCRdb table lists in-frame clones only, not all of them. That table furnishes V, J and clone size, whereas the DNA furnished D and trimming. The table shows hundreds of thousands of clones, with 70% to 85% occurring only once. The CDR3 runs 13 residues. CDR1 and CDR2 (germline): MNHNS, SASEGT. The V end lost 3 bases, the J end lost 0 bases, and 5 bases lay between the germline ends. The data originate from a study of blood T cell repertoires in COVID-19.

The sequencing sample was made of peripheral blood. The chain employs TRBV6-1 and TRBJ1-1; no firm D call. This sequence originates from a woman of 80 years or more with acute or convalescent COVID-19. This CDR3 reads CASSDQMNTEAFF. CDR3 nucleotides: TGTGCCAGCAGTGATCAAATGAACACTGAAGCTTTCTTT.